Below are 25 T cell receptor beta chains sequenced from a single sample in a study of CD8 T cells in ankylosing spondylitis (dated 2017 in TCRdb). The library was made by 5' RACE. Reads for this sample came from an Illumina HiSeq 2500. TCRdb trimmed public reads at Q25 via fastp, called clones via MiXCR and kept in-frame beta chains. Entries that share a CDR3 protein sequence are merged under the most common genes and DNA. The sample table lists fewer than 200,000 distinct CDR3 sequences, 15% to 20% of them with a count of one. The ten biggest clones cover around 4% of the sample. The sample comprised blood, either unsorted or a sorted T cell fraction (not recorded which). The receptors here all came from a male donor aged 5-30 years with ankylosing spondylitis or in good health (not recorded which). Donor details come from another sample of the same person, matched by shared clones.

This clonotype was counted many times. The junction shows a germline mismatch at one end, possibly a read error. The rearrangement links TRBV2 to TRBJ2-5; 14 bases map to TRBD2. CDR3 size: 16 residues. The V gene's germline CDR1 is SNHLY and CDR2 FYNNEI. The CDR3 reads CASTTRLAGGQGTQYF. The CDR3, as DNA: TGTGCCAGCACCACCAGACTAGCGGGAGGGCAAGGGACCCAGTACTTC.

V and J are TRBV4-2 and TRBJ1-4; 8 bases agree with TRBD1. Germline loops: CDR1 LGHNA, CDR2 YNFKEQ. The CDR3 sequence is 15 residues long. Unmatched junction bases numbered 4, after V lost 4 bases and J lost 3 bases. The CDR3 region is CASSPPGQANEKLFF. The CDR3 region has the DNA TGTGCCAGCAGCCCCCCGGGACAGGCTAATGAAAAACTGTTTTTT.

This clonotype was counted many times. The V and J genes are TRBV7-9 and TRBJ2-5; 7 bases line up with TRBD2. Trimming removed 1 base from V and 5 bases from J; junction bases left unmatched: 7. Germline CDR1 is SEHNR and CDR2 is FQNEAQ (reference sequence). The CDR3 runs to 15 residues. DNA of the CDR3: TGTGCCAGCAGCTTAGTTGCGGGAGCGACGGAGACCCAGTACTTC. Translating it yields CASSLVAGATETQYF.

This clonotype was detected only a few times. The rearrangement links TRBV19 to TRBJ2-5, with D possibly matching TRBD2 (5 bases). CDR3 length: 16 amino acids. The V and J ends lost 7 bases and 1 base respectively, with 19 bases between them. Per germline, CDR1 LNHDA and CDR2 SQIVND (reference sequence). CDR3 protein: CASKAENGRTQETQYF. The CDR3 nucleotides read TGTGCCAGTAAAGCGGAGAACGGCCGCACCCAAGAGACCCAGTACTTC.

This clonotype was counted many times. This chain joins TRBV18 and TRBJ1-2; maybe TRBD1 (5 bases). Germline CDR1 is KGHSH and CDR2 is LQKENI. CDR3 length: 14 amino acids. Trimming cost V 2 bases and J 6 bases, with 13 bases left between them. The CDR3 region is CASSPTGQGHGYTF. Here the CDR3 DNA reads TGTGCCAGCTCACCAACGGGGCAGGGACATGGCTACACCTTC. Looking up the rest from reference TRBV18 and TRBJ1-2 gives the full variable domain: NAGVMQNPRHLVRRRGQEARLRCSPMKGHSHVYWYRQLPEEGLKFMVYLQKENIIDESGMPKERFSAEFPKEGPSILRIQQVVRGDSAAYFCASSPTGQGHGYTFGSGTRLTVV.

This clonotype appeared many times. V usage is TRBV9 and J usage is TRBJ1-1; D remains ambiguous. In germline, CDR1 is SGDLS, CDR2 YYNGEE. V was pared by 3 bases and J by 2 bases, with 8 bases between. The length of the CDR3 is 13 residues. CDR3 sequence reads: CASSAGTNTEAFF. In nucleotides, the CDR3 is TGTGCCAGCAGCGCCGGAACAAACACTGAAGCTTTCTTT.

The chain recombines TRBV5-4 with TRBJ2-1, with TRBD1 identical over 7 bases. The ends lost 4 bases at V and 8 bases at J; junction bases unmatched: 6. There are 13 residues in the CDR3. CDR1 is SGHNT, CDR2 YYREEE, per germline (reference sequence). DNA for the CDR3: TGTGCCAGCAGCAAGACAGGGATGGATGAGCAGTTCTTC. Amino acid sequence: CASSKTGMDEQFF.

This chain joins TRBV18 and TRBJ2-5; possibly TRBD1 for D (5 bases). CDR1 and CDR2 (germline): KGHSH, LQKENI. This CDR3 contains 13 residues. V dropped 3 bases and J dropped 5 bases, with 10 bases sitting between them. In DNA form, the CDR3 reads TGTGCCAGCTCACCCTGGGGCTTTGAGACCCAGTACTTC. This codes for CASSPWGFETQYF.

DNA of the CDR3: TGTGCCAGCAGGACAGGGGTGGGCACAGATACGCAGTATTTT. This encodes CASRTGVGTDTQYF. The chain is built from TRBV12-3 or TRBV12-4 and TRBJ2-3, with 8 bases aligning to TRBD1. This CDR3 region has 14 residues. V lost 6 bases, J lost 1 base, and 3 bases stayed unmatched.

This clonotype has a count of ten or more. This sequence joins TRBV12-3 or TRBV12-4 and TRBJ1-5; no clear D. The CDR3 covers 16 residues. V was pared by 5 bases and J by 6 bases, with 20 bases between. The CDR3 DNA reads as TGTGCCAGCAGTCCCGACCAAGGCCTCGGCAGTCAGCCCCAGCATTTT. Translation: CASSPDQGLGSQPQHF.

This clonotype was seen ten or more times. V and J are TRBV3-1 and TRBJ2-1, with D hard to call. Per germline, CDR1 LGHDT and CDR2 YNNKEL (reference sequence). Trimming cost V 1 base and J 2 bases, with 6 bases left between them. This CDR3 has 14 amino acids. DNA for the CDR3: TGTGCCAGCAGCCAAGCGGGCACCTACAATGAGCAGTTCTTC. Its protein is CASSQAGTYNEQFF.

The rearrangement links TRBV7-8 to TRBJ2-1; 7 bases agree with TRBD2. This CDR3 has 14 residues. Germline loops: CDR1 SGHVS, CDR2 FQNEAQ. V shed 4 bases, J shed 6 bases, and the junction held 6 bases outside the gene matches. Here the CDR3 reads CASSSEWGGNEQFF. The CDR3 DNA reads as TGTGCCAGCAGCTCAGAGTGGGGGGGCAATGAGCAGTTCTTC.

This clonotype was seen at least ten times. The V and J genes are TRBV27 and TRBJ1-3; D not certain. There are 16 residues in the CDR3. CDR1 is MNHEY, CDR2 SMNVEV, per germline (reference sequence). The V gene lost 2 bases and the J gene lost 0 bases, with 11 bases spanning the gap. DNA of the CDR3: TGTGCCAGCAGTTTAAGCCTGCGAAGCTCTGGAAACACCATATATTTT. Translated: CASSLSLRSSGNTIYF.

There are many counts of this clonotype. The CDR3 reads CASSLARGLDEQYF. Written as DNA, the CDR3 is TGCGCCAGCAGCTTGGCCAGGGGTCTGGACGAGCAGTACTTC. The V gene is TRBV5-1, the J gene TRBJ2-7, with D maybe TRBD1 (6 bases). Looked up from germline, CDR1 is SGHRS and CDR2 is YFSETQ. V was cut by 0 bases and J by 5 bases, with 12 bases left in between. The CDR3 spans 14 residues.

This clonotype was seen at least ten times. CDR3 loop: CASSLGLLNIQYF. Here the CDR3 DNA reads TGTGCCAGCAGTTTAGGACTGTTGAACATTCAGTACTTC. The V and J genes are TRBV12-3 or TRBV12-4 and TRBJ2-4; unclear D gene. CDR3 size: 13 residues. Between the trimmed V and J ends, which lost 1 base and 7 bases, there was a span of 8 bases.

This clonotype was picked up a small number of times. The chain joins TRBV20-1 to TRBJ1-2, with 7 nucleotides matching TRBD1. This CDR3 contains 16 residues. J lost 2 bases, V lost 3 bases, and 12 bases had no gene match. Germline lookup yields CDR1 DFQATT and CDR2 SNEGSKA (reference sequence). The CDR3 is CSARGGTAQLNYGYTF. The CDR3 DNA reads as TGCAGTGCTAGGGGGGGGACAGCCCAATTGAACTATGGCTACACCTTC.

This clonotype was detected many times. The chain joins TRBV5-1 to TRBJ1-5; no clear D. CDR1 SGHRS and CDR2 YFSETQ come from the germline V gene. This CDR3 is 14 amino acids long. The germline V and J ends were trimmed by 1 base and 2 bases, with 7 bases remaining between them. This CDR3 is CASSLRAGNQPQHF. CDR3 sequence (DNA): TGCGCCAGCAGCTTGAGGGCGGGCAATCAGCCCCAGCATTTT.

This clonotype was observed at least ten times. This sequence joins TRBV18 and TRBJ2-7; D unclear. Trimming left V 4 bases short and J 5 bases short, with 9 bases between. Germline V gene sequence: CDR1 KGHSH, CDR2 LQKENI. This CDR3 spans 12 amino acids. The CDR3 here is CASSQGPHEQYF. CDR3 nucleotide sequence: TGTGCCAGCTCACAAGGACCCCACGAGCAGTACTTC.

This clonotype was counted at least ten times. The chain couples TRBV5-1 to TRBJ1-5; D gene unclear. Germline V CDR1 and CDR2: SGHRS, YFSETQ. Trimming left V 0 bases short and J 5 bases short, with 12 bases between. The CDR3 contains 15 residues. CDR3: CASSLGLSGDQPQHF. The CDR3 DNA is TGCGCCAGCAGCTTGGGACTCTCGGGCGATCAGCCCCAGCATTTT.

J is TRBJ2-2 and V is TRBV11-1, with D perhaps TRBD1 or TRBD2 (6 bases each). CDR3 length: 13 residues. CDR1 and CDR2 from the germline V gene are SGHAT and FQDESV (reference sequence). Trimming took 7 bases from V and 5 from J, leaving 11 bases between them. CDR3 region: CASKGGGTGELFF. The DNA for the CDR3 is TGTGCCAGCAAAGGAGGGGGAACCGGGGAGCTGTTTTTT.

This clonotype turned up a few times. The chain is built from TRBV30 and TRBJ2-7, with 10 positions matching TRBD1. Trimming removed 1 base from V and 5 bases from J; junction bases left unmatched: 5. CDR3 length equals 14 residues. Germline V CDR1 and CDR2: GTSNPN, SVGIG (reference sequence). The CDR3 is CAWSGGQGINEQYF. CDR3 nucleotides: TGTGCCTGGAGTGGGGGACAGGGGATAAACGAGCAGTACTTC.

The chain couples TRBV5-1 to TRBJ2-1; D unclear. CDR3 length: 12 amino acids. Germline loops: CDR1 SGHRS, CDR2 YFSETQ. With 1 base removed from V and 8 bases from J, the gap between germline ends came to 7 bases. The CDR3 DNA follows: TGCGCCAGCAGCTTGTTTGGGGATGAGCAGTTCTTC. Residues: CASSLFGDEQFF. The full variable domain, completed using reference TRBV5-1 and TRBJ2-1, is KAGVTQTPRYLIKTRGQQVTLSCSPISGHRSVSWYQQTPGQGLQFLFEYFSETQRNKGNFPGRFSGRQFSNSRSEMNVSTLELGDSALYLCASSLFGDEQFFGPGTRLTVL.

V is TRBV20-1 and J is TRBJ1-5; D gene ambiguous. This CDR3 is 14 amino acids long. CDR1 and CDR2 (germline): DFQATT, SNEGSKA (reference sequence). V was clipped by 0 bases and J by 9 bases, with 15 bases between them. CDR3 protein: CSARDGAGAMPQHF. CDR3 in DNA: TGCAGTGCTAGAGATGGTGCCGGCGCCATGCCCCAGCATTTT.

The chain employs TRBV11-2 and TRBJ2-7; 7 bases are a match to TRBD1. After removal of 5 bases from V and 0 bases from J, the junction contained 13 bases not matched to a gene. The V gene's germline CDR1 is SGHAT and CDR2 FQNNGV. The CDR3 totals 17 residues. The CDR3 reads CASSPTTGTRSSYEQYV. CDR3 sequence (DNA): TGTGCCAGCAGCCCGACGACAGGGACAAGAAGCTCCTACGAGCAGTACGTC.

This clonotype was seen many times. The chain couples TRBV20-1 to TRBJ2-3; 10 bases line up with TRBD2. The CDR3 length is 16 residues. V was pared by 0 bases and J by 2 bases, with 5 bases of the junction left unmatched. Germline loops: CDR1 DFQATT, CDR2 SNEGSKA (reference sequence). The CDR3 loop is CSARDRSGRATDTQYF. The CDR3 nucleotides read TGCAGTGCTAGAGATCGAAGCGGGAGGGCCACAGATACGCAGTATTTT.